This TCR beta chain was recorded in a study of T cell repertoires in cytomegalovirus infection (dated by TCRdb to the late 2010s). At the level of the whole study: Peptide stimulations targeted recently identified HLA-C-restricted CMV epitopes, whose presentation resists viral immunomodulation, together with well-studied HLA-B-restricted epitopes. Donor HLA type was relevant to the analysis, because carriage of CMV infection together with the matching HLA type was indicated by public TCR beta signatures.

Instrument on record: Illumina HiSeq 1500. TCRdb itself trimmed the public reads at Q25 with fastp, ran MiXCR and retained productive beta chains. Here each entry gathers all rows of one CDR3 protein and keeps the most common genes and DNA. The sample table shows about 340,000 distinct CDR3 sequences, and around 29% are seen once. Roughly 20% of the sample lies in the top ten. Paper-wide results and their limitations: Cumulative frequency of public TCR beta family members discriminated carriers of CMV infection plus the relevant HLA type in this cohort and an independent roughly 330-donor cohort. In the ex vivo response, HLA-C-restricted CMV-specific TCR beta clonotypes were dominant, and in two of eight donors the single most frequent clonotype came from this HLA-C-restricted group.

The treatment or condition label here, explained by the study, means: in vitro stimulation with specific CMV peptide epitopes to enrich CMV-specific T cells. In the germline V gene (reference sequence), CDR1 corresponds to LGHDT and CDR2 to YNNKEL. Trimming takes 1 base off V and 3 bases off J; junction bases not matched to a gene: 2. The CDR3 holds 14 amino acids from the cysteine to the phenylalanine. The kept DNA is CDR3 alone, 42 bases in frame from the first base. This clonotype appeared a few times. What this receptor recognizes is not known. No clone much larger than this one lies a single base away; base qualities are absent.

The chain links TRBV3-1 with TRBJ1-1, and TRBD1 aligns with 7 junction nucleotides. Here the sequenced sample was cultured PBMCs, taken from culture after CMV antigen stimulation. This receptor was taken from a human donor in good health (CMV status not recorded). Some clones in this sample may be carry-over from other donors' samples. Here is the DNA: TGTGCCAGCAGCCAAGTCCAGGGGGACACTGAAGCTTTCTTT. It translates as CASSQVQGDTEAFF.